This TCR beta chain was captured in a study of T cell repertoires in cytomegalovirus infection. Study-level information: Shared public TCR beta signatures pointed to both CMV infection and a matching HLA type. Whole-study results and caveats: Of the TCR beta families, the public ones yielded a cumulative frequency that identified carriers of CMV plus the relevant HLA. Predominance within the ex vivo response was attributable to HLA-C-restricted CMV-specific TCR beta clonotypes.

TCRdb redid the calling of the reads with MiXCR, one entry per CDR3 protein. This table has about 150,000 distinct CDR3 sequences, 23% appearing once. This clonotype was observed a few times. Its antigen is undetermined. The origin of this receptor is a human donor in good health (CMV status not recorded). Some clones in this sample may be carry-over from other donors' samples. Sequenced: PBMCs.

CDR3 DNA: TGTGCCATCAGGGAAACAGGAAACTATGGCTACACCTTC. This translates into CAIRETGNYGYTF. The rearrangement uses TRBV10-3 and TRBJ1-2, with a tentative D call TRBD1 (5 bases). The CDR3 covers 13 residues. Per germline, CDR1 ENHRY and CDR2 SYGVKD. The V end was cut by 6 bases, the J end by 2 bases, with 10 bases between.